This T cell receptor (beta chain) was retrieved from a study of beta chain features in type 1 diabetes. Across the whole study: No age, gender or cell yield differences were seen between patients and healthy donors. General study results and limits: Among all four CD4+ subsets, Type 1 diabetes patients had TCRB CDR3s that were moderately but significantly shorter.

Of note for this clone: Its antigen is as yet unknown.

What was sequenced were expressed TCRB transcripts, since all of the isolated RNA had been reverse transcribed. Sequencing used immunoSEQ multiplex PCR; TCRdb keeps in-frame clones, though not all of them. The top ten clones hold approximately 0.02% of a sample with about 700,000 clones, roughly 12% of them seen once. The TCR was taken from a man aged 18-30 years with type 1 diabetes. The source material was naive CD4+ T cells from blood.

The CDR3 DNA sequence: TGTGCCAGCAGTCCTCAGGGTCTGTTCTCTGGAAACACCATATATTTT. This gives the protein CASSPQGLFSGNTIYF. J is TRBJ1-3 and V is TRBV2; possible D gene TRBD1, 5 bases. The CDR3 spans 16 residues. CDR1 SNHLY and CDR2 FYNNEI come from the germline V gene. V lost 5 bases and J lost 0, with 14 bases in between.